Following are 5 T cell receptor beta chains from one sample sequenced in a study of cytomegalovirus exposure and HLA in healthy donors. PCR amplification relied on 60 Vbeta primers (plus 13 Jbeta primers). The protocol was immunoSEQ multiplex PCR, while the TCRdb copy is restricted to in-frame clones and leaves out a portion. The sample holds some 220,000 clones, roughly 78% seen once. Sequenced material: PBMCs. These receptors were collected from a boy aged 5-17 years in good health and CMV-seronegative.

CDR3 in amino acids: CASSLVGGGAFF. CDR3 in DNA: TGTGCCAGCAGCTTAGTGGGGGGAGGAGCTTTCTTT. This chain links TRBV7-8 with TRBJ1-1, with D perhaps matching TRBD1 (5 bases). V shed 1 base and J shed 10 bases, with 10 bases lying between them. The CDR3 has 12 residues. In germline, CDR1 is SGHVS, CDR2 FQNEAQ.

The V gene is TRBV5-1, the J gene TRBJ1-4; TRBD1 agrees at 8 bases. Trimming took 2 bases from V and 7 from J; bases not matched to a gene: 7. Germline V gene lookup returns CDR1 SGHRS and CDR2 YFSETQ. The CDR3 length is 15 residues. The CDR3: CASSLAGQGGEKLFF. The CDR3 DNA follows: TGCGCCAGCAGCTTAGCCGGACAGGGAGGTGAAAAACTGTTTTTT.

CDR3 protein: CAISALGSGTYNEQFF. The DNA for the CDR3 is TGTGCCATCAGCGCTCTAGGGAGCGGGACCTACAATGAGCAGTTCTTC. The chain has TRBV10-3 and TRBJ2-1, with 7 bases that match TRBD2. Trimming cost V 6 bases and J 2 bases; bases outside gene matches: 10. The germline CDR1 and CDR2 sequences are ENHRY and SYGVKD. This CDR3 has 16 amino acids.

In its sample, this clone was seen a few times. The V and J genes are TRBV9 and TRBJ2-7; tentatively, D is TRBD2 (6 bases). The CDR3 sequence is 13 residues long. Looked up from germline, CDR1 is SGDLS and CDR2 is YYNGEE. The ends were cut back, 3 bases at V and 6 bases at J, with 13 bases in the middle. The chain's CDR3 is CASSASAGIEQYF. The CDR3 bases are TGTGCCAGCAGCGCTAGCGCAGGGATCGAGCAGTACTTC.

The V gene is TRBV18, the J gene TRBJ1-1, with 9 nucleotides matching TRBD1. V was pared by 0 bases and J by 1 base, with 3 bases of the junction left unmatched. Per germline, CDR1 KGHSH and CDR2 LQKENI. The CDR3 runs to 16 residues. The CDR3: CASSPPRGQGNTEAFF. As DNA, the CDR3 is TGTGCCAGCTCACCACCGAGGGGACAGGGGAACACTGAAGCTTTCTTT.